This T cell receptor (beta chain) appears in the sequencing data of a study of technical replicates of blood from several donors. TCRdb keeps only in-frame clones here, not all; method: immunoSEQ multiplex PCR. Among about 88,000 clones listed, 85% to 95% were seen once. CDR1 is LNHNV, CDR2 YYDKDF, per germline (reference sequence). The V and J ends lost 5 bases and 4 bases respectively, with 19 bases between them. CDR3 length: 16 residues. The chain has TRBV15 and TRBJ2-3; weak D call: TRBD2 (7 bases). Source material: T cells isolated from PBMCs. The receptor comes from a human donor in good health. In DNA, the CDR3 is TGTGCCACCAGCGAACAACGGGGGGCCGGGTCAGATACGCAGTATTTT. This sequence encodes CATSEQRGAGSDTQYF.